This TCR beta chain was sequenced in a study of early T cells in non-severe SARS-CoV-2 infection. Looking at the study overall: Sequencing targeted bulk RNA from unsorted whole blood, leaving chains unpaired.

V shed 3 bases and J shed 3 bases, with 1 base lying between them. The CDR3 runs 10 residues. Germline V gene sequence: CDR1 DFQATT, CDR2 SNEGSKA (reference sequence). This clonotype has at least ten counts. The protocol attached unique molecular identifiers to individual cDNA molecules. Via MiXCR, TCRdb re-called the 5' RACE reads, giving one row per CDR3 protein. Of 20,000 to 25,000 distinct CDR3 sequences in the sample, around 4.3% are singletons; the top ten hold roughly 20%. This chain uses TRBV20-1 with TRBJ2-3; D gene unclear. The source material was whole blood. The sequence was obtained from an adult who was a healthcare worker with PCR-confirmed SARS-CoV-2 infection or an uninfected control (not recorded which). This chain's CDR3 is CSASTDTQYF. As DNA, the CDR3 is TGCAGTGCTAGTACAGATACGCAGTATTTT.